The 25 T cell receptor beta chains presented below share a single source sample, sequenced in a study of cytomegalovirus exposure and HLA in healthy donors. The PCR had 60 Vbeta and 13 Jbeta primers. This table comes from immunoSEQ multiplex PCR, and its TCRdb copy is limited to in-frame clones, with some not included. The table records 150,000 or so clones, around 79% of them present only once. Material: PBMCs. These receptors originate from a woman in her forties in good health and CMV-seropositive.

CDR3 protein: CASSPPSSPLHF. The CDR3 DNA reads TGTGCCAGCAGCCCACCCAGTTCACCCCTCCACTTT. V is TRBV28 and J is TRBJ1-6, with D hard to call. The CDR3 has 12 residues. V was pared by 6 bases and J by 9 bases, with 9 bases between. CDR1 MDHEN and CDR2 SYDVKM come from the germline V gene. The full variable domain, completed using reference TRBV28 and TRBJ1-6, is DVKVTQSSRYLVKRTGEKVFLECVQDMDHENMFWYRQDPGLGLRLIYFSYDVKMKEKGDIPEGYSVSREKKERFSLILESASTNQTSMYLCASSPPSSPLHFGNGTRLTVT.

The CDR3, as DNA: TGTGCCAGCAGCCCGGCCGGGACAGGTTCCATCTATGGCTACACCTTC. Protein sequence: CASSPAGTGSIYGYTF. The J gene is TRBJ1-2, the V gene TRBV7-9; 8 nucleotides match TRBD1. Germline loops: CDR1 SEHNR, CDR2 FQNEAQ (reference sequence). The J segment lost 4 bases and the V segment lost 5 bases, leaving 12 bases of the junction unmatched. The CDR3 has 16 amino acids.

This clone was observed once. This chain's CDR3 is CASLEGMNTEAFF. The DNA of the CDR3 is TGTGCCAGTCTTGAGGGTATGAACACTGAAGCTTTCTTT. V usage is TRBV19 and J usage is TRBJ1-1; no definite D call. The CDR3 covers 13 residues. Germline V gene sequence: CDR1 LNHDA, CDR2 SQIVND (reference sequence). V was cut by 8 bases and J by 0 bases, with 10 bases left in between.

The rearrangement uses TRBV4-1 and TRBJ1-6, with D perhaps matching TRBD1 (6 bases). The CDR3 loop spans 14 amino acids. Germline V gene lookup returns CDR1 MGHRA and CDR2 YSYEKL. Deletions cut 0 bases from V and 11 bases from J, with 11 bases between. The CDR3 protein is CASSQDTGWTPLHF. CDR3 sequence (DNA): TGCGCCAGCAGCCAAGACACAGGGTGGACACCCCTCCACTTT.

The chain recombines TRBV2 with TRBJ2-7; 7 nucleotides match TRBD2. Trimming cost V 4 bases and J 3 bases; bases outside gene matches: 3. Germline loops: CDR1 SNHLY, CDR2 FYNNEI. The CDR3 covers 13 residues. Written as DNA, the CDR3 is TGTGCCAGCAGTGGACTAGCCGACTACGAGCAGTACTTC. This gives the protein CASSGLADYEQYF.

The V and J genes are TRBV4-2 and TRBJ2-5, with 9 bases that match TRBD1. The CDR3 spans 15 residues. The germline gives CDR1 LGHNA, CDR2 YNFKEQ. With 4 bases clipped from V and 12 bases from J, the junction kept 15 bases outside the gene matches. The CDR3 DNA sequence: TGTGCCAGCAGCCCCGGGACAGGGACCGCTACGAGGGAGTACTTC. This sequence encodes CASSPGTGTATREYF.

Concerning this clone: A junction boundary mismatches the germline segment, possibly from a read error. V gene TRBV9 combines with J gene TRBJ1-1; 10 nucleotides line up with TRBD1. Germline V CDR1 and CDR2: SGDLS, YYNGEE. This CDR3 is built from 15 residues. The CDR3 DNA reads TGTGCCAGCAGTGCTCCGGGACAGGGGCCGGCGGTAGGATTTTTT. Its protein product is CASSAPGQGPAVGFF.

In DNA, the CDR3 is TGTGCCAGCAGGCCCGGGACAGCTTACACTGAAGCTTTCTTT. The encoded protein is CASRPGTAYTEAFF. The J gene is TRBJ1-1, the V gene TRBV6-5; 7 positions match TRBD1. The CDR3 spans 14 residues. From germline, CDR1 is MNHEY and CDR2 SVGAGI. V shed 6 bases and J 3 bases; nucleotides not matched to a gene: 7.

This rearrangement joins TRBV6-5 to TRBJ1-1; 9 bases agree with TRBD1. CDR1 and CDR2 from the germline V gene are MNHEY and SVGAGI. The CDR3 extends over 14 amino acids. Trimming took 5 bases from V and 6 from J; bases not matched to a gene: 7. The CDR3: CASSPPGQGAEAFF. The CDR3 DNA follows: TGTGCCAGCAGTCCTCCGGGACAGGGCGCTGAAGCTTTCTTT.

The chain uses TRBV28 and TRBJ2-3; 9 positions match TRBD2. The J segment lost 5 bases and the V segment lost 4 bases, leaving 13 bases of the junction unmatched. Germline loops: CDR1 MDHEN, CDR2 SYDVKM. This CDR3 is 17 amino acids long. CDR3 in amino acids: CASSSLPLAGVGDTQYF. The CDR3 coding sequence is TGTGCCAGCAGTTCCTTACCCTTAGCGGGGGTAGGAGATACGCAGTATTTT.

This clone was recorded only once. This sequence joins TRBV28 and TRBJ2-1, with 11 bases fitting TRBD2. CDR3 length equals 14 residues. The J segment lost 6 bases and the V segment lost 6 bases, leaving 4 bases of the junction unmatched. Germline loops: CDR1 MDHEN, CDR2 SYDVKM. The CDR3 sequence is CASRRLAGGNEQFF. CDR3 coding DNA: TGTGCCAGCAGGCGGCTAGCGGGGGGCAATGAGCAGTTCTTC.

The chain employs TRBV21-1 and TRBJ1-2; the D segment call TRBD1 is taken from the table without a DNA check. TRBV21-1 is listed as a pseudogene. The CDR3 contains 15 residues. The CDR3 region has the DNA TGTGCCAGCAGCAAAGGAGGAGGGGGCTACTATGGCTACACCTTC. Its translation: CASSKGGGGYYGYTF.

The genes are TRBV4-1 and TRBJ2-3; 10 positions match TRBD2. J lost 4 bases, V lost 0 bases, and 4 bases had no gene match. The CDR3 length is 16 residues. Germline V lookup: CDR1 MGHRA, CDR2 YSYEKL. CDR3 protein: CASSQDPSGGADTQYF. The CDR3 DNA follows: TGCGCCAGCAGCCAAGATCCTAGCGGGGGAGCAGATACGCAGTATTTT.

This chain links TRBV5-1 with TRBJ2-1, with TRBD1 matching 10 bases. After removal of 3 bases from V and 7 bases from J, the junction contained 4 bases not matched to a gene. Germline assignment: CDR1 SGHRS and CDR2 YFSETQ. CDR3 length: 14 amino acids. CDR3 in amino acids: CASSWRDRGNEQFF. CDR3 nucleotides: TGCGCCAGCAGCTGGAGGGACAGGGGTAATGAGCAGTTCTTC.

Comments on this clone: Other DNA sequences within the sample encode an identical CDR3. V gene TRBV9 combines with J gene TRBJ2-7; TRBD1 is a possible D gene (6 bases). The CDR3 is 14 amino acids. Germline lookup yields CDR1 SGDLS and CDR2 YYNGEE. Deletions cut 4 bases from V and 2 bases from J, with 13 bases between. Here the CDR3 DNA reads TGTGCCAGCAGCCCCTCAGGACAGCCCTACGAGCAGTACTTC. It is translated as CASSPSGQPYEQYF.

The rearrangement uses TRBV7-9 and TRBJ2-1; 9 bases map to TRBD2. Germline V gives CDR1 SEHNR, CDR2 FQNEAQ (reference sequence). The CDR3 length is 15 residues. With 2 bases clipped from V and 10 bases from J, the junction kept 9 bases outside the gene matches. CDR3 in amino acids: CASSLLVSGGNEQFF. DNA of the CDR3: TGTGCCAGCAGCTTATTGGTTAGCGGGGGTAACGAGCAGTTCTTC.

This CDR3 is CASSVAPGIYEQYF. Written as DNA, the CDR3 is TGTGCCAGCAGCGTAGCTCCAGGAATCTACGAGCAGTACTTC. The chain recombines TRBV9 with TRBJ2-5; no reliable D call. Judging by the DNA end, TRBJ2-7 fits better; the J call may be wrong. The length of the CDR3 is 14 residues. CDR1 SGDLS and CDR2 YYNGEE come from the germline V gene.

This chain connects TRBV7-3 to TRBJ2-5, with 9 bases matching TRBD2. The CDR3 totals 15 residues. V lost 2 bases to trimming and J lost 1 base; unmatched junction nucleotides: 2. Germline CDR1 SGHTA, CDR2 FQGTGA. The CDR3 sequence: CASSLLAGPQETQYF. As DNA, the CDR3 is TGTGCCAGCAGCTTACTAGCGGGGCCCCAAGAGACCCAGTACTTC.

This clone showed up just a few times. The chain carries TRBV27 and TRBJ2-2; D is unclear. This CDR3 has 12 amino acids. V was shortened by 3 bases and J by 4 bases, with 3 bases between the two germline ends. CDR1 MNHEY and CDR2 SMNVEV come from the germline V gene (reference sequence). The CDR3 DNA is TGTGCCAGCAGTTTCTCCACCGGGGAGCTGTTTTTT. Protein: CASSFSTGELFF.

The genes are TRBV5-1 and TRBJ2-5; TRBD1 matches 8 bases. Trimming cost V 2 bases and J 4 bases; bases outside gene matches: 4. CDR3 length: 14 amino acids. Germline V gives CDR1 SGHRS, CDR2 YFSETQ. CDR3 DNA sequence: TGCGCCAGCAGCTTTGGACAGGGCCTAGAGACCCAGTACTTC. Encoded protein: CASSFGQGLETQYF.

This chain uses TRBV11-2 with TRBJ2-2; maybe TRBD1 (6 bases). From germline, CDR1 is SGHAT and CDR2 FQNNGV. The CDR3 contains 17 residues. V gave up 1 base and J gave up 4 bases, with 16 bases separating them. The CDR3: CASSLGWGRDFTGELFF. The CDR3 coding sequence is TGTGCCAGCAGCTTAGGTTGGGGGCGAGATTTCACCGGGGAGCTGTTTTTT.

The V call is TRBV4-1, the J call TRBJ1-3; the D is unclear. V gave up 4 bases and J gave up 8 bases, with 6 bases separating them. Germline V gene data show CDR1 as MGHRA and CDR2 as YSYEKL. The CDR3 covers 11 residues. DNA of the CDR3: TGCGCCAGCAGCCTCGGGGACACCATATATTTT. Translating it yields CASSLGDTIYF.

This clone appeared once. The gene calls are TRBV4-1 and TRBJ1-1; D is uncertain. This CDR3 is 16 amino acids long. V was shortened by 1 base and J by 3 bases, with 15 bases between the two germline ends. Germline CDR1 and CDR2: MGHRA and YSYEKL. The CDR3: CASSQAPGRLDTEAFF. Here the CDR3 DNA reads TGCGCCAGCAGCCAAGCACCCGGCAGGTTAGACACTGAAGCTTTCTTT.

This rearrangement joins TRBV6-1 to TRBJ1-4; no clear D. The CDR3 extends over 15 amino acids. V was clipped by 2 bases and J by 8 bases, with 15 bases between them. Germline assignment: CDR1 MNHNS and CDR2 SASEGT. CDR3 nucleotides: TGTGCCAGCAGTGAAACGGGAGGCGCTTTCGAAAAACTGTTTTTT. This sequence encodes CASSETGGAFEKLFF.

CDR3 DNA: TGTGCCATCAGTGAGGGGGGACTCGAGTACTTC. This encodes CAISEGGLEYF. The genes are TRBV10-3 and TRBJ2-5; possibly TRBD2 for D (6 bases). The V and J ends lost 2 bases and 12 bases respectively, with 10 bases between them. Germline V CDR1 and CDR2: ENHRY, SYGVKD. The CDR3 spans 11 residues.